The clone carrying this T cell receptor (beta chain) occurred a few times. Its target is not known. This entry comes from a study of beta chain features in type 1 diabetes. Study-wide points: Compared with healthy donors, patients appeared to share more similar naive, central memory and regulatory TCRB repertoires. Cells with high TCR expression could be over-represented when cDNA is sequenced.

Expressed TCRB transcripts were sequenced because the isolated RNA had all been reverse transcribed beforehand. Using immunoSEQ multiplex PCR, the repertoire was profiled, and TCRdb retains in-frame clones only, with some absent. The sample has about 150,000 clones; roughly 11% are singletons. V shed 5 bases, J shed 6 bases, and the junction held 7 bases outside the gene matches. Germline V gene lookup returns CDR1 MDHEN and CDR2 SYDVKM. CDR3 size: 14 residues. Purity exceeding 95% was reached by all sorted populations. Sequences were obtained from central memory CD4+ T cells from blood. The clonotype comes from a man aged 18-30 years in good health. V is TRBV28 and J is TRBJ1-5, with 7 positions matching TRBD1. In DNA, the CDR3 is TGTGCCAGCAGTCCCTCGACAGGGACTCAGCCCCAGCATTTT. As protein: CASSPSTGTQPQHF.